One sample yielded the 15 T cell receptor beta chains listed below, sequenced in a study of blood T cells in healthy people across ages. Alongside a J-beta primer mix, a sample-barcoded 5' primer served in a second PCR lasting roughly 7 to 12 cycles. TCRdb itself ran the 5' RACE reads through MiXCR, one entry per CDR3 protein. Of nearly 1 million distinct CDR3 sequences in the sample, 51% were seen once. Sequencing was done on a sample of blood. The source of these receptors is a woman between 55 and 75 years old in good health.

The gene calls are TRBV5-1 and TRBJ2-5; 13 nucleotides agree with TRBD2. The last part of the DNA fits TRBJ2-7 better; the J call may be wrong. Looked up from germline, CDR1 is SGHRS and CDR2 is YFSETQ. This CDR3 region has 15 residues. Here the CDR3 DNA reads TGCGCCATCCCTAGCCCCGGACTAGCGGGAGTCGAGCAGTACTTC. Translating gives CAIPSPGLAGVEQYF.

This clonotype was picked up a small number of times. J is TRBJ2-7 and V is TRBV5-1; possibly TRBD2 for D (6 bases). The CDR3 has 14 amino acids. CDR1 is SGHRS and CDR2 is YFSETQ in the germline V gene. Trimming took off 6 bases at V and 4 bases at J, with 17 bases between the two ends. The CDR3 spells CASTSEAGLYEQYF. The CDR3 bases are TGCGCCAGCACCTCTGAAGCGGGCCTATACGAGCAGTACTTC.

This clonotype was detected only a few times. CDR3 DNA: TGTGCCAGCAGCCAAAGATCCGGGACAGGGGGCATTCAGTACTTC. It specifies CASSQRSGTGGIQYF. The chain combines TRBV3-1 with TRBJ2-4; 11 nucleotides align to TRBD1. The trim removed 2 bases at V and 9 bases at J, leaving 6 bases unmatched. CDR3 size: 15 residues. Germline lookup yields CDR1 LGHDT and CDR2 YNNKEL (reference sequence).

Of note for this clonotype: An end of the junction differs from the germline gene, which may be a read error. As DNA, the CDR3 is TGTACCAGCACCGAGAACTCTGGGGCCGACGTCCTGACTTTC. This encodes CTSTENSGADVLTF. The V gene is TRBV6-5, the J gene TRBJ2-6, with TRBD1 as a possible D gene (5 bases). This CDR3 contains 14 residues. In germline, CDR1 is MNHEY, CDR2 SVGAGI.

This chain uses TRBV6-5 with TRBJ1-5, with 8 bases aligning to TRBD1. This CDR3 spans 15 amino acids. Trimming removed 6 bases from V and 5 bases from J; junction bases left unmatched: 9. Per germline, CDR1 MNHEY and CDR2 SVGAGI. The CDR3 nucleotides read TGTGCCAGCAGACCCTGGACAGGGAAGGATCAGCCCCAGCATTTT. Encoded protein: CASRPWTGKDQPQHF.

This clonotype showed up just a few times. This chain connects TRBV12-3 or TRBV12-4 to TRBJ2-5, with no clear D. The CDR3 runs 12 residues. V was clipped by 3 bases and J by 4 bases, with 6 bases between them. CDR3 region: CASSFLIETQYF. The CDR3 bases are TGTGCCAGCAGTTTCCTAATAGAGACCCAGTACTTC.

This sequence joins TRBV18 and TRBJ2-2; D remains unclear. Germline CDR1 KGHSH, CDR2 LQKENI. The V end was cut by 2 bases, the J end by 3 bases, with 10 bases between. This CDR3 is 15 amino acids long. CDR3 sequence: CASSPTTVHTGELFF. The CDR3 coding sequence is TGTGCCAGCTCACCAACTACAGTCCACACCGGGGAGCTGTTTTTT.

A few counts support this clonotype. The chain links TRBV4-1 to TRBJ2-7; 7 bases fit TRBD2. V lost 1 base to trimming and J lost 0 bases; unmatched junction nucleotides: 15. The length of the CDR3 is 19 residues. CDR1 and CDR2 from the germline V gene are MGHRA and YSYEKL. The CDR3 DNA reads TGCGCCAGCAGCCAAGGTGTTTTTTCCCTGACTAGCCGCTCCTACGAGCAGTACTTC. It specifies CASSQGVFSLTSRSYEQYF.

The chain employs TRBV12-3 or TRBV12-4 and TRBJ1-4; 8 positions match TRBD1. The junction had 7 bases not matched to a gene; V was cut back by 6 bases and J by 10 bases. The CDR3 totals 13 residues. The CDR3 region is CASSTGGRGKLFF. CDR3 coding DNA: TGTGCCAGCAGCACAGGGGGTCGCGGAAAACTGTTTTTT.

This clonotype was observed a handful of times. The chain employs TRBV12-3 or TRBV12-4 and TRBJ2-7; tentatively, D is TRBD1 or TRBD2 (5 bases each). This CDR3 contains 16 residues. V was trimmed by 1 base and J by 3 bases, leaving 16 bases between them. The CDR3 protein is CASSLGGTKSLYEQYF. The CDR3 bases are TGTGCCAGCAGTTTAGGAGGGACCAAAAGTCTCTACGAGCAGTACTTC.

This clonotype was observed a handful of times. J is TRBJ2-4 and V is TRBV2; D perhaps matches TRBD1 (5 bases). Trimming removed 7 bases at V and 0 bases at J, with 10 bases between. The CDR3 spans 14 residues. The V gene's germline CDR1 is SNHLY and CDR2 FYNNEI. CDR3 sequence reads: CASKGQLAKNIQYF. The CDR3 region has the DNA TGTGCCAGCAAAGGACAACTAGCCAAAAACATTCAGTACTTC.

V usage is TRBV4-1 and J usage is TRBJ2-1, with D possibly being TRBD1 (6 bases). The CDR3 runs 19 residues. The germline V gene encodes CDR1 MGHRA and CDR2 YSYEKL. The V gene lost 4 bases and the J gene lost 3 bases, with 25 bases spanning the gap. The CDR3 region has the DNA TGCGCCAGCAGCCGTAATCCGGGACACCAAGGTGGGAACTACAATGAGCAGTTCTTC. It codes for CASSRNPGHQGGNYNEQFF.

The rearrangement links TRBV7-9 to TRBJ2-3; the D gene is possibly TRBD2 (5 bases). V lost 4 bases and J lost 2, with 16 bases in between. The CDR3 runs 16 residues. CDR1 is SEHNR and CDR2 is FQNEAQ in the germline V gene (reference sequence). CDR3 sequence reads: CASSYRGGQITDTQYF. DNA for the CDR3: TGTGCCAGCAGCTACCGAGGCGGGCAGATCACAGATACGCAGTATTTT. The entire variable domain, with the rest obtained from reference TRBV7-9 and TRBJ2-3, is as follows: DTGVSQNPRHKITKRGQNVTFRCDPISEHNRLYWYRQTLGQGPEFLTYFQNEAQLEKSRLLSDRFSAERPKGSFSTLEIQRTEQGDSAMYLCASSYRGGQITDTQYFGPGTRLTVL.

The CDR3 nucleotides are TGCAGTGCTGGTTCTGCGATCGGGCAAGAGACCCAGTACTTC. Translation gives CSAGSAIGQETQYF. The chain joins TRBV20-1 to TRBJ2-5, with unresolved D. Looked up from germline, CDR1 is DFQATT and CDR2 is SNEGSKA (reference sequence). Trimming pared 5 bases from V and 2 bases from J, leaving 15 bases between. This CDR3 comprises 14 residues.

The chain combines TRBV2 with TRBJ1-2; a weak D match, TRBD1 (6 bases). Trimming took off 7 bases at V and 6 bases at J, with 15 bases between the two ends. The germline V gene encodes CDR1 SNHLY and CDR2 FYNNEI. CDR3 length equals 13 residues. CDR3 in amino acids: CASTRGRVDGYTF. The DNA for the CDR3 is TGTGCCAGCACTAGGGGGAGGGTAGATGGCTACACCTTC.